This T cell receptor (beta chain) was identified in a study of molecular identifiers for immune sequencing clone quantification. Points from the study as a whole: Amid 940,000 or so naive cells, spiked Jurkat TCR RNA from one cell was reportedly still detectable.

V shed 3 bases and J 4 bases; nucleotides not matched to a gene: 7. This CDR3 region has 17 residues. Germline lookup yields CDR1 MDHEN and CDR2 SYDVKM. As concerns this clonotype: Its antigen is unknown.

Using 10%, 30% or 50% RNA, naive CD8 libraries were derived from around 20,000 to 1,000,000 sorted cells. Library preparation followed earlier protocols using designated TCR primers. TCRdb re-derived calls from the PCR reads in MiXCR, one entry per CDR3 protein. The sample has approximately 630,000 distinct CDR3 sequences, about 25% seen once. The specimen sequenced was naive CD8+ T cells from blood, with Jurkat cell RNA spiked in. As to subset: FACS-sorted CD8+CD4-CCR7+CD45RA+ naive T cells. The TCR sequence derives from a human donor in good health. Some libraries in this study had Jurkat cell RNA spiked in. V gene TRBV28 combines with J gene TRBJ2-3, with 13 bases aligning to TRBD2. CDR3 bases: TGTGCCAGCAGTTTGTTGGGACTAGCGGGGCCCTCAGATACGCAGTATTTT. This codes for CASSLLGLAGPSDTQYF.